This TCR beta chain was recovered during a study of PD-L1 blockade in urothelial cancer. Across the study: Male sex and bladder-origin urothelial cancer characterized twenty-five of the 29 patients. Blood samples contained a median about 150,000 T cells.

Patients had urothelial carcinoma that was locally advanced or metastatic. CDR3 length equals 15 residues. Looked up from germline, CDR1 is MNHNS and CDR2 is SASEGT. The V segment lost 5 bases and the J segment 5 bases; nucleotides outside the gene matches: 10. The assay was immunoSEQ multiplex PCR, and TCRdb's table has in-frame clones only and misses some. The data show 35,000 to 40,000 clones, more than 80% seen once. This chain joins TRBV6-1 and TRBJ2-7; 9 positions match TRBD1. The source is a man between 65 and 79 years old with urothelial cancer. This material consisted of PBMCs, taken around atezolizumab (anti-PD-L1) treatment. In DNA, the CDR3 is TGTGCCAGCAGTCCCGGGACAGGGATCCCCCACGAGCAGTACTTC. Amino acid sequence: CASSPGTGIPHEQYF.